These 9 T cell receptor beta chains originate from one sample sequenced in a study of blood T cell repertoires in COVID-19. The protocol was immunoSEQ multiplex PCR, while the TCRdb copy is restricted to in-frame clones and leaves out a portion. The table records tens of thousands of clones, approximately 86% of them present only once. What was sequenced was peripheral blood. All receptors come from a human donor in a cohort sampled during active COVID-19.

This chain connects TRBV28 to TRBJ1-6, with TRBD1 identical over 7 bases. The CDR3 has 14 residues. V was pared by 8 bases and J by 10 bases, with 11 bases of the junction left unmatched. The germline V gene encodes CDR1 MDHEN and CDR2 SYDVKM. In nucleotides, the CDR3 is TGTGCCAGCTCCACAGGGGCGCCACGCTCACCCCTCCACTTT. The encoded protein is CASSTGAPRSPLHF. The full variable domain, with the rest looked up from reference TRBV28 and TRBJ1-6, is DVKVTQSSRYLVKRTGEKVFLECVQDMDHENMFWYRQDPGLGLRLIYFSYDVKMKEKGDIPEGYSVSREKKERFSLILESASTNQTSMYLCASSTGAPRSPLHFGNGTRLTVT.

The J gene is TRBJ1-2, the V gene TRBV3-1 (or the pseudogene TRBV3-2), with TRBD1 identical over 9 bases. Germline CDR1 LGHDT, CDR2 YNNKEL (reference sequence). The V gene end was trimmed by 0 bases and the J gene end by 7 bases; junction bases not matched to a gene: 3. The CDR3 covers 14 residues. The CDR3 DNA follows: TGTGCCAGCAGCCAAGAGGGACAGGGAACTGGCTACACCTTC. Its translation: CASSQEGQGTGYTF.

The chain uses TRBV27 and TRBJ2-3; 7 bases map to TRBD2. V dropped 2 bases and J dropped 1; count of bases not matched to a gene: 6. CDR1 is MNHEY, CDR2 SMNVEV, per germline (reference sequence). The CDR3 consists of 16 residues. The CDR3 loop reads CASSLVARGGTDTQYF. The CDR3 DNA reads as TGTGCCAGCAGTTTAGTCGCCCGGGGGGGCACAGATACGCAGTATTTT.

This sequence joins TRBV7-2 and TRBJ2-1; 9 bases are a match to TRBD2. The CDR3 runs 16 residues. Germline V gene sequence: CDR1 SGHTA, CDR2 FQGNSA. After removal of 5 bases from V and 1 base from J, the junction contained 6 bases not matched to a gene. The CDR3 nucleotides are TGTGCCAGCAGCCGGTGGCGGGAGGGGTCCTACAATGAGCAGTTCTTC. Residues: CASSRWREGSYNEQFF.

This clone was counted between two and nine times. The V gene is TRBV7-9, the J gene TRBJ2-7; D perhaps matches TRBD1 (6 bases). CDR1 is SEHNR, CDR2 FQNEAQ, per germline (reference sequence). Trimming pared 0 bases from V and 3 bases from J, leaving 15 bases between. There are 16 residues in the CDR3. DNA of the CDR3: TGTGCCAGCAGCTTAGCGCCCGGCAGGGGCTACTACGAGCAGTACTTC. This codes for CASSLAPGRGYYEQYF. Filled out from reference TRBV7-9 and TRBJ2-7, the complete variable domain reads DTGVSQNPRHKITKRGQNVTFRCDPISEHNRLYWYRQTLGQGPEFLTYFQNEAQLEKSRLLSDRFSAERPKGSFSTLEIQRTEQGDSAMYLCASSLAPGRGYYEQYFGPGTRLTVT.

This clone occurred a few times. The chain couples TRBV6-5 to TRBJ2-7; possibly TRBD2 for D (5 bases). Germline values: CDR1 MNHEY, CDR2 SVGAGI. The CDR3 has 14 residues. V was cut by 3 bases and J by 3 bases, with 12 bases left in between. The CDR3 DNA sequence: TGTGCCAGCAGTTATGCGGGTGCAGGCTACGAGCAGTACTTC. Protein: CASSYAGAGYEQYF.

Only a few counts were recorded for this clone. The CDR3 spells CASRHFPLAGTGELFF. CDR3 in DNA: TGTGCCAGCAGACACTTCCCCCTAGCGGGCACCGGGGAGCTGTTTTTT. V gene TRBV27 combines with J gene TRBJ2-2, with 8 positions matching TRBD2. V was pared by 6 bases and J by 4 bases, with 10 bases of the junction left unmatched. The CDR3 totals 16 residues. Germline V gene data show CDR1 as MNHEY and CDR2 as SMNVEV (reference sequence).

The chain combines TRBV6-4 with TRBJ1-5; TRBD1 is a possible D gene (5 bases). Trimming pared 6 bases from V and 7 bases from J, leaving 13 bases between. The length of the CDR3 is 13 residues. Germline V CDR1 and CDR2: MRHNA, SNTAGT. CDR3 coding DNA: TGTGCCAGCAGGGATTATGGGGGGCAGCCCCAGCATTTT. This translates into CASRDYGGQPQHF.

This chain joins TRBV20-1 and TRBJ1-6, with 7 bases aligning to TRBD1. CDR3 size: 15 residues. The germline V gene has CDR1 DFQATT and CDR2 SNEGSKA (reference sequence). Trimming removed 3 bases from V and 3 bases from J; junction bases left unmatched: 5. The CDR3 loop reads CSASAQGDYNSPLHF. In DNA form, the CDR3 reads TGCAGTGCTAGTGCGCAGGGGGACTATAATTCACCCCTCCACTTT.